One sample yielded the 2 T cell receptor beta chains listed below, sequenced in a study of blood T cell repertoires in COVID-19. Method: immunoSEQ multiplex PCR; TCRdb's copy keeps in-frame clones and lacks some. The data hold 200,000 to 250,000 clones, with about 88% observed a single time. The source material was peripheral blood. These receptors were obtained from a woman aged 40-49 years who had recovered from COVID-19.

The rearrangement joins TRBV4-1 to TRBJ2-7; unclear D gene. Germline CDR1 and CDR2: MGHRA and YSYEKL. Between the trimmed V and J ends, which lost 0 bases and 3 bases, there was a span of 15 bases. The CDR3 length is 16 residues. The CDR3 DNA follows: TGCGCCAGCAGCCAAGATTCGGCGGCGGAAATCTACGAGCAGTACTTC. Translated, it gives CASSQDSAAEIYEQYF.

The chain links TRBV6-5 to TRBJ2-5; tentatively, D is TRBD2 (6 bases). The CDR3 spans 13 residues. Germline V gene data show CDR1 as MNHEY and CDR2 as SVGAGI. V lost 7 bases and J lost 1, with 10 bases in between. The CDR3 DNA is TGTGCCAGCACCCCGCGGGGCCAAGAGACCCAGTACTTC. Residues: CASTPRGQETQYF.